Each of the 9 T cell receptor beta chains below was sequenced from the same sample in a study of blood T cells in healthy people across ages. A J-beta primer mix and a sample-barcoded 5' primer were used in a second PCR of about 7 to 12 cycles. Each CDR3 protein is one row after TCRdb ran MiXCR on the 5' RACE reads. Altogether 1,500,000 or so distinct CDR3 sequences are present, roughly 60% being singletons, with the ten largest covering 6.5% to 8.5%. The sequencing sample was made of blood. The origin of the receptors is a man aged 18 to 29 in good health.

The rearrangement joins TRBV7-9 to TRBJ2-1; 11 nucleotides line up with TRBD2. V was pared by 5 bases and J by 6 bases, with 9 bases of the junction left unmatched. CDR1 SEHNR and CDR2 FQNEAQ come from the germline V gene (reference sequence). This CDR3 region has 16 residues. CDR3 nucleotides: TGTGCCAGCAGCGGCCTAGCGGGGGGCCAGGGCAATGAGCAGTTCTTC. It is translated as CASSGLAGGQGNEQFF.

V gene TRBV7-2 combines with J gene TRBJ2-7; D may be TRBD1 or TRBD2 (5 bases each). The V end was cut by 5 bases, the J end by 5 bases, with 13 bases between. The CDR3 is 13 amino acids. The germline CDR1 and CDR2 sequences are SGHTA and FQGNSA. CDR3 in amino acids: CASSKGTTDEQYF. As DNA, the CDR3 is TGTGCCAGCAGCAAAGGGACGACAGACGAGCAGTACTTC.

This clonotype was detected only a few times. This chain joins TRBV5-1 and TRBJ2-7, with D hard to call. V lost 4 bases, J lost 4 bases, and 15 bases lay in between. This CDR3 has 14 amino acids. The germline CDR1 and CDR2 sequences are SGHRS and YFSETQ. In DNA, the CDR3 is TGCGCCAGCAGCGCCTTTAGAGGTTCTTACGAGCAGTACTTC. It codes for CASSAFRGSYEQYF.

The chain recombines TRBV12-3 or TRBV12-4 with TRBJ2-3; D perhaps matches TRBD2 (5 bases). Between the trimmed V and J ends, which lost 6 bases and 5 bases, there was a span of 21 bases. The CDR3 runs to 16 residues. The CDR3 spells CASRSADTPAGDTQYF. The CDR3 bases are TGTGCCAGCAGGTCCGCCGACACCCCGGCGGGAGATACGCAGTATTTT.

This clonotype was seen once. This chain joins TRBV4-1 and TRBJ2-5, with D perhaps assigned TRBD1 or TRBD2 (6 bases each). CDR1 and CDR2 (germline): MGHRA, YSYEKL. V was clipped by 0 bases and J by 11 bases, with 22 bases between them. The CDR3 length is 16 residues. For the CDR3, the DNA is TGCGCCAGCAGCCAAGATAATCATCGGGGGCGGGATGAGCAGTACTTC. Translation gives CASSQDNHRGRDEQYF.

This clonotype was seen only once. The chain is built from TRBV29-1 and TRBJ2-5, with D unresolved. The CDR3 is 12 amino acids. Trimming took 4 bases from V and 11 from J, leaving 17 bases between them. CDR1 is SQVTM and CDR2 is ANQGSEA in the germline V gene. CDR3 nucleotides: TGCAGCGTTGGAGGCCAGTACTACGGGCAGTACTTC. Translation gives CSVGGQYYGQYF.

This rearrangement joins TRBV2 to TRBJ2-7; 16 bases match TRBD2. Per germline, CDR1 SNHLY and CDR2 FYNNEI. This CDR3 comprises 17 residues. V gave up 10 bases and J gave up 3 bases; unmatched junction bases: 12. The CDR3 nucleotides read TGTGCCACGTTTGGGACTAGCGGGAGGGCCGGGCTCTACGAGCAGTACTTC. Translating gives CATFGTSGRAGLYEQYF.

This clonotype was picked up a small number of times. The CDR3 region is CSANVASGNTDTQYF. DNA for the CDR3: TGCAGCGCAAATGTGGCTAGCGGGAACACAGATACGCAGTATTTT. The chain uses TRBV29-1 and TRBJ2-3; TRBD2 matches at 9 bases. After removal of 7 bases from V and 2 bases from J, the junction contained 10 bases not matched to a gene. This CDR3 spans 15 amino acids. Per germline, CDR1 SQVTM and CDR2 ANQGSEA.

This clonotype showed up just a few times. The rearrangement links TRBV29-1 to TRBJ2-3; 7 positions match TRBD2. Unmatched junction bases numbered 10, after V lost 7 bases and J lost 0 bases. This CDR3 is 15 amino acids long. Germline CDR1 is SQVTM and CDR2 is ANQGSEA. The CDR3 DNA follows: TGCAGCGCTCAAGTAGGAGCGGGGAGCACAGATACGCAGTATTTT. It translates to CSAQVGAGSTDTQYF.